This is a list of T cell receptor beta chains from one sample in a study of blood T cells in healthy people across ages. Each CDR3 protein is one row after TCRdb ran MiXCR on the 5' RACE reads. This table has 870,000 or so distinct CDR3 sequences, more than 25% appearing once. Material for sequencing was blood. The receptor source for this set is a woman of 80 years or more in good health. Both conserved end residues are part of each CDR3. The D gene is left open where the match is weak. Some rows mark clone size as missing; the rest say once, few, many or name a class of expanded clone.

v_call	d_call	clone_size	j_call	cdr3_nt	cdr3_aa
TRBV20-1	TRBD1	once	TRBJ1-6	TGCAGTGCTAGCAGACAGGGGAATTCGCCCCCCCACTTT	CSASRQGNSPPHF
TRBV25-1	NA	NA	TRBJ2-7	TGTGCCAGCAGTGACCGAGCGTTAGGCGAGGACTCCTACGAGCAGTACTTC	CASSDRALGEDSYEQYF
TRBV7-2	TRBD2	many	TRBJ2-5	TGTGCCAGCAGCACGGAGAGGGTACTAGCGGGGAAAGAGACCCAGTACTTC	CASSTERVLAGKETQYF
TRBV20-1	NA	many	TRBJ1-1	TGCAGTGCTAGGTACAACTCTGAAGCTTTCTTT	CSARYNSEAFF
TRBV7-9	NA	NA	TRBJ2-5	TGTGCCAGCAGCTCGTTCCGGACAGACCAAGAGACCCAGTACTTC	CASSSFRTDQETQYF
TRBV6-2/TRBV6-3	NA	many	TRBJ2-1	TGTGCCAGCAGTCCCTCGAGGCCGGACCACAATGAGCAGTTCTTC	CASSPSRPDHNEQFF
TRBV6-2/TRBV6-3	NA	many	TRBJ2-6	TGTGCCTCGACCAGAGGATCTGGGGCCAACGTCCTGACTTTC	CASTRGSGANVLTF
TRBV10-1	NA	NA	TRBJ2-3	TGCGCCAGCAGTTCCCAAGACGGGGGAGCAGATACGCAGTATTTT	CASSSQDGGADTQYF
TRBV7-2	NA	many	TRBJ2-5	TGTGCCAGCTGCCCCGGAGTGGAGCGGACTCAAGAGACCCAGTACTTC	CASCPGVERTQETQYF
TRBV11-2	NA	NA	TRBJ2-2	TGTGCCAGCAGCTTAGCCAACCGACACAGTACCGCCGGGGAGCTGTTTTTT	CASSLANRHSTAGELFF
TRBV20-1	NA	NA	TRBJ2-5	TGCAGTGCTAGAAAGGAGAGCGAGACCCAGTACTTC	CSARKESETQYF
TRBV27	NA	many	TRBJ1-2	TGTGCCAGCACCTCCGGTTTAGGGCGGAACTATGGCTACACCTTC	CASTSGLGRNYGYTF
TRBV7-2	TRBD2	NA	TRBJ2-7	TGTGCCAGCAGAAGACTAGCGGGATTCTACGAGCAGTACTTC	CASRRLAGFYEQYF
TRBV2	TRBD2	NA	TRBJ2-5	TGTGCCAGCGGGAGACTAGCGGGGGGGTGGGAGACCCAGTACTTC	CASGRLAGGWETQYF
TRBV6-6	NA	NA	TRBJ2-7	TGTGCCAGCAGCCTGCAATGGGGGGGCAATAATGAGCAGTACTTC	CASSLQWGGNNEQYF
TRBV12-3/TRBV12-4	TRBD2	NA	TRBJ2-3	TGTGCCAGCAGCCCGACTAGCGCCCCAGATACGCAGTATTTT	CASSPTSAPDTQYF
TRBV5-1	TRBD2	many	TRBJ2-3	TGCGCCAGCAGCCTAACCTGGACTAGCGGGGTAACAGATACGCAGTATTTT	CASSLTWTSGVTDTQYF
TRBV29-1	NA	many	TRBJ2-1	TGCAGCGTTGAAGATCTTCGGGGGGAGCAGTTCTTC	CSVEDLRGEQFF
TRBV6-1	NA	few	TRBJ1-2	TGTGCCAGCAACCCCGGCGCCGCCGACACGTCCTATGGCTACACCTTC	CASNPGAADTSYGYTF
TRBV10-3	NA	many	TRBJ1-1	TGTGCCATCAGTGAGCCCCCCCCCACTGAAGCTTTCTTT	CAISEPPPTEAFF
TRBV12-3/TRBV12-4	TRBD1	NA	TRBJ1-2	TGTGCCAGCAGTTTAGCCATTCAGGGGGCTCTCTATGGCTACACCTTC	CASSLAIQGALYGYTF
TRBV28	TRBD1	NA	TRBJ2-2	TGTGCCAGCAACTCCGGACAGGGGCGGACCGGGGAGCTGTTTTTT	CASNSGQGRTGELFF
TRBV20-1	NA	few	TRBJ2-5	TGCAGTGCTGGAGCTAGTGCCGAGACCCAGTACTTC	CSAGASAETQYF
TRBV12-3/TRBV12-4	TRBD2	many	TRBJ2-7	TGTGCCAGCACCGAACTAGCGGGGGTTCCCTACGAGCAGTACTTC	CASTELAGVPYEQYF
TRBV6-5	TRBD2	many	TRBJ2-1	TGTGCCAGCAGTCCGACTAGCGGGGGGGGGAATAGAAATGAGCAGTTCTTC	CASSPTSGGGNRNEQFF
TRBV4-1	NA	NA	TRBJ2-7	TGCGCCAGCAGCCGTGGCCCATCTTCTGGCGAGCAGTACTTC	CASSRGPSSGEQYF
TRBV6-2/TRBV6-3	TRBD1	few	TRBJ2-5	TGTGCCAGCAACCCGACAGGGTATGGAGAGACCCAGTACTTC	CASNPTGYGETQYF
TRBV25-1	NA	NA	TRBJ1-2	TGTGCCAGCAGTGATAAGTCCAGGGTATATGGCTACACCTTC	CASSDKSRVYGYTF
TRBV27	TRBD1	NA	TRBJ1-6	TGTGCCAGCAGTTTTCTGTCGAGGGGCGGACAGGGCTATAATTCACCCCCCCACTTT	CASSFLSRGGQGYNSPPHF
TRBV12-5	NA	many	TRBJ2-1	TGTGCTAGTGGTTTAGGGGCAGCACACTACAATGAGCAGTTCTTC	CASGLGAAHYNEQFF
TRBV6-2/TRBV6-3	NA	many	TRBJ2-3	TGTGCCAGCAGCTACCGGCCGGTAGATACGCAGTATTTT	CASSYRPVDTQYF
TRBV6-2/TRBV6-3	TRBD1	many	TRBJ2-5	TGTGCCAGCAGTTACCGACAGGGGGGAGAGACCCAGTACTTC	CASSYRQGGETQYF
TRBV5-1	TRBD1	many	TRBJ1-2	TGCGCCAGCAGCTTGACAGGGGTGGACTATGGCTACACCTTC	CASSLTGVDYGYTF
TRBV7-2	TRBD1	few	TRBJ2-1	TGTGCCAGCAGCTTAAGACAGGGGCCCTATCAGGAGCAGTTCTTC	CASSLRQGPYQEQFF
TRBV7-7	TRBD2	NA	TRBJ2-1	TGTGCCAGCAGCTTAGCCCGGGGGGTGGGGAATGGGCAGTTCTTC	CASSLARGVGNGQFF
TRBV6-2/TRBV6-3	NA	few	TRBJ1-5	TGTGCCAGCAGTTACGAAATTCGCTGGGGCAACGTCAATCAGCCCCAGCATTTT	CASSYEIRWGNVNQPQHF
TRBV24-1	NA	many	TRBJ2-1	TGTGCCACCAGTGACCCGAGGGGGGCTAATGAGCAGTTCTTC	CATSDPRGANEQFF
TRBV27	NA	many	TRBJ2-7	TGTGCCAGCAGTTTACGGCAGGGAATTTCCTACGAGCAGTACTTC	CASSLRQGISYEQYF
TRBV10-3	NA	few	TRBJ1-1	TGTGCCATCAGCGAAATTGGGGGCCTCGTTGAAGCTTTCTTT	CAISEIGGLVEAFF
TRBV7-2	NA	many	TRBJ2-1	TGTGCCAGCAGCTTACTGCAGGGGGGGTCCTACAATGAGCAGTTCTTC	CASSLLQGGSYNEQFF
TRBV7-9	TRBD1	NA	TRBJ2-7	TGTGCCAGCAGCCCGTGGGACAGGGTGGTGTATGAGCAGTACTTC	CASSPWDRVVYEQYF
TRBV12-3/TRBV12-4	NA	NA	TRBJ1-4	TGTGCCGGCAGTTTGGGCGGACCTAATGAAAAACTGTTTTTT	CAGSLGGPNEKLFF